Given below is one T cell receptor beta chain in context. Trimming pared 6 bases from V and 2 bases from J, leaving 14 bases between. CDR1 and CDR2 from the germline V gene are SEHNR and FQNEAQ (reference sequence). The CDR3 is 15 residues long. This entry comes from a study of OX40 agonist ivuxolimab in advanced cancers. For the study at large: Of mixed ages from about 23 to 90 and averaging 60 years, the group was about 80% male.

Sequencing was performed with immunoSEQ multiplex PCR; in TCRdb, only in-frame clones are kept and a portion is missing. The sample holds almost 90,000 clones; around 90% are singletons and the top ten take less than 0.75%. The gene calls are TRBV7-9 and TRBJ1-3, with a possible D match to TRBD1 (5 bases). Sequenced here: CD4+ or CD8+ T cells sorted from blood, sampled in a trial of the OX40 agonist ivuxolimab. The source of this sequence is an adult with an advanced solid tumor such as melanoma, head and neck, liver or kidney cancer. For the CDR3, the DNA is TGTGCCAGCAGAAAACCCGGGGGGGCTGGAAACACCATATATTTT. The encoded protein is CASRKPGGAGNTIYF.